This entry lists 17 T cell receptor beta chains sequenced from one sample in a study of shared clonotypes between healthy human individuals. Profiling relied on immunoSEQ multiplex PCR, and the TCRdb table lists in-frame clones only, not all of them. The profile shows 2,500,000 or so clones, 85% to 95% of them singletons. The sequencing sample was made of naive CD4+ T cells from PBMCs. Subset meaning: CD45RA+ positively selected. These TCRs come from a young man in good health. Some clones in this sample may be carry-over from other donors' samples.

The chain uses TRBV5-1 and TRBJ2-7; no clear D. The CDR3 has 12 amino acids. The V end lost 2 bases, the J end lost 6 bases, and 9 bases lay between the germline ends. The V gene's germline CDR1 is SGHRS and CDR2 YFSETQ. CDR3 coding DNA: TGCGCCAGCAGCTTTAATAGAGGCGAGCAGTACTTC. The encoded protein is CASSFNRGEQYF.

The rearrangement uses TRBV10-1 and TRBJ2-3; TRBD2 matches at 7 bases. The V and J ends lost 5 bases and 0 bases, in that order; junction bases with no gene match: 5. The CDR3 is made up of 15 amino acids. Germline V gives CDR1 WNHNN, CDR2 SYGVQD (reference sequence). The CDR3 spells CASSTREASTDTQYF. CDR3 coding DNA: TGCGCCAGCAGTACCCGGGAGGCTAGCACAGATACGCAGTATTTT.

V and J are TRBV4-1 and TRBJ2-7; D may correspond to TRBD1 or TRBD2 (5 bases each). This CDR3 contains 20 residues. V lost 1 base to trimming and J lost 0 bases, with 25 bases between them. CDR1 and CDR2 (germline): MGHRA, YSYEKL. The CDR3 is CASSQVQRLGAPGLSYEQYF. CDR3 DNA sequence: TGCGCCAGCAGCCAAGTCCAGCGCCTGGGTGCTCCGGGGCTCTCCTACGAGCAGTACTTC.

V and J are TRBV19 and TRBJ2-7, with TRBD2 as a possible D gene (5 bases). Germline V gene data show CDR1 as LNHDA and CDR2 as SQIVND (reference sequence). The CDR3 is made up of 13 amino acids. With 1 base removed from V and 3 bases from J, the gap between germline ends came to 7 bases. The CDR3 reads CASSIASGYEQYF. The CDR3 DNA is TGTGCCAGTAGTATAGCCAGCGGCTACGAGCAGTACTTC.

The rearrangement joins TRBV28 to TRBJ2-1; 12 bases fit TRBD2. There are 15 residues in the CDR3. With V trimmed by 4 bases and J by 7 bases, 5 bases remained unmatched. Germline V gene lookup returns CDR1 MDHEN and CDR2 SYDVKM. CDR3 sequence: CASSYLAGGVNEQFF. CDR3 bases: TGTGCCAGCAGTTATCTAGCGGGAGGGGTTAATGAGCAGTTCTTC.

CDR3 residues: CASSLSPRGPETQYF. CDR3 in DNA: TGCGCCAGCAGCTTGTCGCCCCGGGGGCCGGAGACCCAGTACTTC. This chain links TRBV5-1 with TRBJ2-5; either TRBD1 or TRBD2 may fit D (6 bases each). The CDR3 covers 15 residues. CDR1 SGHRS and CDR2 YFSETQ come from the germline V gene. The V end lost 1 base, the J end lost 5 bases, and 15 bases lay between the germline ends.

The J gene is TRBJ1-5, the V gene TRBV6-5; 9 bases are shared with TRBD1. This CDR3 region has 15 residues. With 6 bases clipped from V and 6 bases from J, the junction kept 9 bases outside the gene matches. Germline CDR1 MNHEY, CDR2 SVGAGI. CDR3 coding DNA: TGTGCCAGCAGACCCCTACAGGGGGCGAGTCAGCCCCAGCATTTT. Translating it yields CASRPLQGASQPQHF.

The V gene is TRBV5-1, the J gene TRBJ2-7; 14 bases are a match to TRBD2. The CDR3 contains 16 residues. Per the germline V gene, CDR1 is SGHRS and CDR2 is YFSETQ. Trimming cost V 4 bases and J 3 bases; bases outside gene matches: 6. In DNA form, the CDR3 reads TGCGCCAGCAGCGTAGGGACTAGCGGGAGTTACTACGAGCAGTACTTC. Amino acids: CASSVGTSGSYYEQYF. Together with reference TRBV5-1 and TRBJ2-7, the CDR3 gives the full variable domain: KAGVTQTPRYLIKTRGQQVTLSCSPISGHRSVSWYQQTPGQGLQFLFEYFSETQRNKGNFPGRFSGRQFSNSRSEMNVSTLELGDSALYLCASSVGTSGSYYEQYFGPGTRLTVT.

The chain carries TRBV7-9 and TRBJ1-1; D is unclear. Germline loops: CDR1 SEHNR, CDR2 FQNEAQ (reference sequence). The V gene lost 7 bases and the J gene lost 0 bases, with 9 bases spanning the gap. This CDR3 contains 13 residues. This CDR3 is CASNGVLNTEAFF. CDR3 nucleotides: TGTGCCAGCAACGGGGTCTTGAACACTGAAGCTTTCTTT.

About this clone: Other DNA sequences in the sample encode the same CDR3. The V and J genes are TRBV7-2 and TRBJ1-2, with 10 bases identical to TRBD1. V was clipped by 1 base and J by 2 bases; unmatched bases: 4. The CDR3 totals 16 residues. CDR1 and CDR2 (germline): SGHTA, FQGNSA. The CDR3 sequence: CASSLVPGQGNYGYTF. The CDR3 nucleotides read TGTGCCAGCAGCTTAGTTCCGGGACAGGGGAACTATGGCTACACCTTC.

This chain joins TRBV18 and TRBJ2-1, with 12 bases that match TRBD2. V shed 5 bases and J 9 bases; nucleotides not matched to a gene: 11. There are 16 residues in the CDR3. Germline CDR1 and CDR2: KGHSH and LQKENI. This chain's CDR3 is CASSSFLAGGPGEQFF. The DNA of the CDR3 is TGTGCCAGCTCATCCTTCCTAGCGGGAGGGCCAGGTGAGCAGTTCTTC.

This chain uses TRBV6-5 with TRBJ2-2, with 10 positions matching TRBD2. The germline V gene encodes CDR1 MNHEY and CDR2 SVGAGI. This CDR3 contains 15 residues. The V segment lost 7 bases and the J segment 4 bases; nucleotides outside the gene matches: 6. The CDR3 reads CASTRLAGSTGELFF. The CDR3 nucleotides are TGTGCCAGCACCCGACTAGCGGGTAGCACCGGGGAGCTGTTTTTT.

The V and J genes are TRBV10-2 and TRBJ1-1; D remains unclear. The CDR3 is made up of 14 amino acids. Trimming took off 6 bases at V and 0 bases at J, with 11 bases between the two ends. Germline V gives CDR1 WSHSY, CDR2 SAAADI. The CDR3 sequence is CASRAPTMNTEAFF. Here the CDR3 DNA reads TGCGCCAGCAGGGCCCCAACTATGAACACTGAAGCTTTCTTT.

V usage is TRBV28 and J usage is TRBJ1-2; D ambiguous. V was cut by 8 bases and J by 2 bases, with 9 bases left in between. Per the germline V gene, CDR1 is MDHEN and CDR2 is SYDVKM. This CDR3 has 12 amino acids. The chain's CDR3 is CASDVQNYGYTF. CDR3 nucleotides: TGTGCCAGCGATGTCCAGAACTATGGCTACACCTTC.

This rearrangement joins TRBV5-1 to TRBJ1-4; 7 bases align to TRBD1. This CDR3 contains 16 residues. Germline V gives CDR1 SGHRS, CDR2 YFSETQ. Trimming removed 5 bases from V and 0 bases from J; junction bases left unmatched: 7. The CDR3 bases are TGCGCCAGCAGGCCACAGGGGACAACAACTAATGAAAAACTGTTTTTT. Protein product: CASRPQGTTTNEKLFF.

The V gene is TRBV2, the J gene TRBJ2-5, with D perhaps matching TRBD1 (6 bases). CDR1 and CDR2 (germline): SNHLY, FYNNEI. Between the trimmed V and J ends, which lost 5 bases and 2 bases, there was a span of 9 bases. The CDR3 totals 13 residues. The CDR3 bases are TGTGCCAGCAGTCAAGGACAGCAAGAGACCCAGTACTTC. It specifies CASSQGQQETQYF.

This clone was detected once. The chain combines TRBV7-8 with TRBJ2-7, with 12 positions matching TRBD1. V lost 5 bases and J lost 6; bases outside the gene matches: 5. Germline V CDR1 and CDR2: SGHVS, FQNEAQ. The CDR3 is 14 residues long. The CDR3 nucleotides read TGTGCCAGCAGCGAGAGGGGACAGGGGGCCGAGCAGTACTTC. Protein product: CASSERGQGAEQYF.